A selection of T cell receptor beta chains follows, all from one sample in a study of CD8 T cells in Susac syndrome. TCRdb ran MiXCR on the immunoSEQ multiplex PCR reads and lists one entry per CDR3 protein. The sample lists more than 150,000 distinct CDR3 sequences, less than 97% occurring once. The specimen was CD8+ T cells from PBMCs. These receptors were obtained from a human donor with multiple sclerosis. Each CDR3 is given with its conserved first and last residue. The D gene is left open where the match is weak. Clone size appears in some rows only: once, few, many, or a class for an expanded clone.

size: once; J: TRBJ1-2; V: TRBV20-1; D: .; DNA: TGCAGTGCTAGGACCTTCACAGGGCCGGATGGCTACACCTTC; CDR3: CSARTFTGPDGYTF
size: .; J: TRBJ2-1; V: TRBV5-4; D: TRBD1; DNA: TGTGCCAGCAGCTTGGGGGGACAGGGGGCTTCTGAGCAGTTCTTC; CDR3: CASSLGGQGASEQFF
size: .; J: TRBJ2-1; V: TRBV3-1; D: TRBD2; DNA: TGTGCCAGCAGCCCAAACGGACTAGATGAGCAGTTCTTC; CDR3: CASSPNGLDEQFF
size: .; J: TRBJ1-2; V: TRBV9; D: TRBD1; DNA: TGTGCCAGCAGCTCCGACAAGACAGGGAGTAACTATGGCTACACCTTC; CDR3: CASSSDKTGSNYGYTF
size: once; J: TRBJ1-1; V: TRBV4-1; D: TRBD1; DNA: TGCGCCAGCAGCCAATCCCCCGGGACAGAGAACACTGAAGCTTTCTTT; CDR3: CASSQSPGTENTEAFF
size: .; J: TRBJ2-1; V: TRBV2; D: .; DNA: TGTGCCAGCAGTGAAATGAGCAAGTTCTTC; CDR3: CASSEMSKFF
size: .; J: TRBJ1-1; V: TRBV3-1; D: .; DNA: TGTGCCAGCAGCCCTCCGGGGTATCGCGCTGAAGCTTTCTTT; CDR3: CASSPPGYRAEAFF
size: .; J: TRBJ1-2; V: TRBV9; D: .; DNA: TGTGCCAGCAGCGTAGTGTCCAGGGCCCCCGATGGCTACACCTTC; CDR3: CASSVVSRAPDGYTF
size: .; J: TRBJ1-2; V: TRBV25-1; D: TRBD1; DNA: TGTGCCAGCAGTGAATGGGACAGCTATGGCTACACCTTC; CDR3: CASSEWDSYGYTF
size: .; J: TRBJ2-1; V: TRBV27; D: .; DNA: TGTGCCAGCAGTTTGGCGGGGCCTCACAATGAGCAGTTCTTC; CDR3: CASSLAGPHNEQFF
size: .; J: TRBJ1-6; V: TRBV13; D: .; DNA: TGTGCCAGCAGCTGGAACAGTTATAATTCACCCCTCCACTTT; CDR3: CASSWNSYNSPLHF
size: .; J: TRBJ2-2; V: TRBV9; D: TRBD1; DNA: TGTGCCAGCAGCGTGCTGGGGACAGGGGGCACCGGGGAGCTGTTTTTT; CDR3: CASSVLGTGGTGELFF